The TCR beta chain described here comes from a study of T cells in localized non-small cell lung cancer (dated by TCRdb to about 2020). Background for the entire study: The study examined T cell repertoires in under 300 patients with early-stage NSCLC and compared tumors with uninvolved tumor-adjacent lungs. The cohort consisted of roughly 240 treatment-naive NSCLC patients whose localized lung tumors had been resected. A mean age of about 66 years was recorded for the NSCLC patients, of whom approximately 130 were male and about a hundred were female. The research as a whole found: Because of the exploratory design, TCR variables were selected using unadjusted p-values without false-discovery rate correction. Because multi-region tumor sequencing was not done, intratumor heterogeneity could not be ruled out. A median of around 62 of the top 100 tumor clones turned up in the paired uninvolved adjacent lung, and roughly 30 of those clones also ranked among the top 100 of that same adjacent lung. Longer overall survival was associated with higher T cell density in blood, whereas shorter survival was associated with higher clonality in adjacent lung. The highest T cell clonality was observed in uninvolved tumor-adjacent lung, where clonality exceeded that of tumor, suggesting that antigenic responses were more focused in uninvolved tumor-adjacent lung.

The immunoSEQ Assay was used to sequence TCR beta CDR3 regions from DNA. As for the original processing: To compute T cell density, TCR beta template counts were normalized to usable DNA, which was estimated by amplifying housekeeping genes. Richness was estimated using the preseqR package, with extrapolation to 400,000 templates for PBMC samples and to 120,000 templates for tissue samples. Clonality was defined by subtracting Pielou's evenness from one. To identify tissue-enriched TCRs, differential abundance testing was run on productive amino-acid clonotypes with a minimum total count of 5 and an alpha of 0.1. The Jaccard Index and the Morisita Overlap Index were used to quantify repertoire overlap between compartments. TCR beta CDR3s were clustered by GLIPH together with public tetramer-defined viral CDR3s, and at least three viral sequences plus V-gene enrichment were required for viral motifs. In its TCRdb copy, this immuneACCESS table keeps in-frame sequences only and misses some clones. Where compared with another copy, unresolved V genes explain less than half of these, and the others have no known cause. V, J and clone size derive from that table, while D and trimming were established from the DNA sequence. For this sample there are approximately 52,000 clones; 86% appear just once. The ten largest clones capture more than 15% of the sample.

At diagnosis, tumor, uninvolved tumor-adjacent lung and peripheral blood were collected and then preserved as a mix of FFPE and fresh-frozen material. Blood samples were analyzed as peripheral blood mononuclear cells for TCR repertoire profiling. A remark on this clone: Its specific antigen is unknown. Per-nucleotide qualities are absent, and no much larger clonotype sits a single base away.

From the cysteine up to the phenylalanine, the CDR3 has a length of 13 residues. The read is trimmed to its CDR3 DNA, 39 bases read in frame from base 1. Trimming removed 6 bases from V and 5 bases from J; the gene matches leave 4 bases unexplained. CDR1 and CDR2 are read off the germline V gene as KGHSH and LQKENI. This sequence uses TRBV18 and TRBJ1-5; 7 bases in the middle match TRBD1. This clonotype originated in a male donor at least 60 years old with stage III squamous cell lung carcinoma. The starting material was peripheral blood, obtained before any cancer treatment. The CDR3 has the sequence CASSGQADQPQHF. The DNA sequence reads TGTGCCAGCTCCGGACAGGCAGATCAGCCCCAGCATTTT.